The rows below give T cell receptor beta chains drawn from one sample of a study of OX40 agonist ivuxolimab in advanced cancers. Libraries were prepared by immunoSEQ multiplex PCR; TCRdb keeps only in-frame clonotypes and omits some of them. The sample has tens of thousands of clones, approximately 85% seen once. Material: CD4+ or CD8+ T cells sorted from blood, obtained in a trial of the OX40 agonist ivuxolimab. The source is an adult with an advanced solid tumor such as melanoma, head and neck, liver or kidney cancer. Each CDR3 is given with its conserved first and last residue. The D gene is left open where the match is weak. A clone size is listed for some rows: how often the clone was seen (once, few, many), or a class if it is expanded.

cdr3_nt: TGTGCCAGTAGTGCTAGATCAAGGACAGCGAACACTGAAGCTTTCTTT; cdr3_aa: CASSARSRTANTEAFF; d_call: -; v_call: TRBV19; j_call: TRBJ1-1; clone_size: -
cdr3_nt: TGTGCCAGCAGCCAAGGGACGAGTTATTCACCCCTCCACTTT; cdr3_aa: CASSQGTSYSPLHF; d_call: -; v_call: TRBV14; j_call: TRBJ1-6; clone_size: -
cdr3_nt: TGTGCCAGCAGCTTAACCCCGGGACCCAATCAGCCCCAGCATTTT; cdr3_aa: CASSLTPGPNQPQHF; d_call: -; v_call: TRBV11-1; j_call: TRBJ1-5; clone_size: -
cdr3_nt: TGTGCCAGCAGCTTGCAAGATTACAATCAGCCCCAGCATTTT; cdr3_aa: CASSLQDYNQPQHF; d_call: -; v_call: TRBV5-5; j_call: TRBJ1-5; clone_size: -
cdr3_nt: TGTGCCAGCAGTGCACTCTCCTACAATGAGCAGTTCTTC; cdr3_aa: CASSALSYNEQFF; d_call: -; v_call: TRBV6-1; j_call: TRBJ2-1; clone_size: -
cdr3_nt: TGTGCCAGCTCACCGGGACAGGCATCTTACTACGAGCAGTACTTC; cdr3_aa: CASSPGQASYYEQYF; d_call: TRBD1; v_call: TRBV18; j_call: TRBJ2-7; clone_size: -
cdr3_nt: TGTGCCAGCAGAGAATCCCCGAGTCAGCCCCAGCATTTT; cdr3_aa: CASRESPSQPQHF; d_call: -; v_call: TRBV7-2; j_call: TRBJ1-5; clone_size: -
cdr3_nt: TGTGCCAGCACCCTAGCGGGGAACACAGATACGCAGTATTTT; cdr3_aa: CASTLAGNTDTQYF; d_call: TRBD2; v_call: TRBV6-5; j_call: TRBJ2-3; clone_size: -
cdr3_nt: TGTGCCTGCCAGCCTCAACAGGGGAATTCACCCCTCCACTTT; cdr3_aa: CACQPQQGNSPLHF; d_call: TRBD1; v_call: TRBV30; j_call: TRBJ1-6; clone_size: few
cdr3_nt: TGTGCCTGGAGTTTGGGGGGAACCGGGGAGCTGTTTTTT; cdr3_aa: CAWSLGGTGELFF; d_call: -; v_call: TRBV30; j_call: TRBJ2-2; clone_size: -
cdr3_nt: TGTGCCAGCGGGGAGACCCAGTACTTC; cdr3_aa: CASGETQYF; d_call: -; v_call: TRBV2; j_call: TRBJ2-5; clone_size: -
cdr3_nt: TGTGCCAGCAGCCCGGGACTAGCGGGGAGCCAAGAGACCCAGTACTTC; cdr3_aa: CASSPGLAGSQETQYF; d_call: TRBD2; v_call: TRBV5-4; j_call: TRBJ2-5; clone_size: -
cdr3_nt: TGTGCCAGCAGCCAGGACTCTTACACCGGGGAGCTGTTTTTT; cdr3_aa: CASSQDSYTGELFF; d_call: -; v_call: TRBV5-5; j_call: TRBJ2-2; clone_size: -
cdr3_nt: TGTGCCAGCACCTCAAACCCCCCAGTGCGGACCCAGTACTTC; cdr3_aa: CASTSNPPVRTQYF; d_call: -; v_call: TRBV28; j_call: TRBJ2-5; clone_size: -
cdr3_nt: TGTGCCAGCAGCCGAATTAGTTGGGCGAACACTGAAGCTTTCTTT; cdr3_aa: CASSRISWANTEAFF; d_call: -; v_call: TRBV6-5; j_call: TRBJ1-1; clone_size: -
cdr3_nt: TGTGCCAGCAGCCGAAACATGAACACTGAAGCTTTCTTT; cdr3_aa: CASSRNMNTEAFF; d_call: -; v_call: TRBV11-3; j_call: TRBJ1-1; clone_size: few
cdr3_nt: TGCGCCAGCAGCTTGGGCCAGATCGGGGAGACCCAGTACTTC; cdr3_aa: CASSLGQIGETQYF; d_call: -; v_call: TRBV5-1; j_call: TRBJ2-5; clone_size: -
cdr3_nt: TGTGCCAGCACCCGGCGCGGGACGAACACCGGGGAGCTGTTTTTT; cdr3_aa: CASTRRGTNTGELFF; d_call: -; v_call: TRBV27; j_call: TRBJ2-2; clone_size: -
cdr3_nt: TGTGCCTGGAGTGTGAGATGGCCTGAAGCTTTCTTT; cdr3_aa: CAWSVRWPEAFF; d_call: -; v_call: TRBV30; j_call: TRBJ1-1; clone_size: few
cdr3_nt: TGTGCCTGGAGTCCCGCGAGGTCGAGTGGCTACACCTTC; cdr3_aa: CAWSPARSSGYTF; d_call: -; v_call: TRBV30; j_call: TRBJ1-2; clone_size: -
cdr3_nt: TGTGCCAGCAGCTTAATCGTAGCGGGGGGCTCAGGAGAGCAGTTCTTC; cdr3_aa: CASSLIVAGGSGEQFF; d_call: TRBD2; v_call: TRBV7-2; j_call: TRBJ2-1; clone_size: -
cdr3_nt: TGTGCCAGCAGCATTGGGACAGCCTCCTACGAGCAGTACTTC; cdr3_aa: CASSIGTASYEQYF; d_call: TRBD1; v_call: TRBV7-9; j_call: TRBJ2-7; clone_size: -
cdr3_nt: TGCGCCAGCAACCCGACCGGGACAGGGACCTACGAGCAGTACTTC; cdr3_aa: CASNPTGTGTYEQYF; d_call: TRBD1; v_call: TRBV5-1; j_call: TRBJ2-7; clone_size: -
cdr3_nt: TGCGCCAGCAGGCTGGGACTAGCGGGGGGCTACGAGCAGTACTTC; cdr3_aa: CASRLGLAGGYEQYF; d_call: TRBD2; v_call: TRBV5-1; j_call: TRBJ2-7; clone_size: -
cdr3_nt: TGTGCCAGCAGCTTAGGCCGACAGGGTGGAGGGACAGATACGCAGTATTTT; cdr3_aa: CASSLGRQGGGTDTQYF; d_call: -; v_call: TRBV7-2; j_call: TRBJ2-3; clone_size: -
cdr3_nt: TGTGCCAGCAGCTTGGGACAGGGGGCGCAGGAGCAGTACTTC; cdr3_aa: CASSLGQGAQEQYF; d_call: TRBD1; v_call: TRBV5-4; j_call: TRBJ2-7; clone_size: once
cdr3_nt: TGTGCCAGCAGCCAAGAAGGTTTCCCCCGTGTAGGCTACACCTTC; cdr3_aa: CASSQEGFPRVGYTF; d_call: -; v_call: TRBV4-2; j_call: TRBJ1-2; clone_size: -
cdr3_nt: TGTGCCTACCAACCCCCCACTAATGAAAAACTGTTTTTT; cdr3_aa: CAYQPPTNEKLFF; d_call: -; v_call: TRBV30; j_call: TRBJ1-4; clone_size: -
cdr3_nt: TGCGCCAGCAGTCTGGGAAACGATCAGCCCCAGCATTTT; cdr3_aa: CASSLGNDQPQHF; d_call: -; v_call: TRBV10-2; j_call: TRBJ1-5; clone_size: -
cdr3_nt: TGCGCCAGCAGCCAAGTAGGAGGGAACACCGGGGAGCTGTTTTTT; cdr3_aa: CASSQVGGNTGELFF; d_call: -; v_call: TRBV4-1; j_call: TRBJ2-2; clone_size: -
cdr3_nt: TGTGCCAGCAGGTCCGGGGGGAAACTTCAAGAGACCCAGTACTTC; cdr3_aa: CASRSGGKLQETQYF; d_call: TRBD2; v_call: TRBV28; j_call: TRBJ2-5; clone_size: -
cdr3_nt: TGTGCCAGCAGCCCGACAGTTTCACCCCTCCACTTT; cdr3_aa: CASSPTVSPLHF; d_call: -; v_call: TRBV7-2; j_call: TRBJ1-6; clone_size: -
cdr3_nt: TGCAGTGCAGCCATCCGGACTGAAGCTTTCTTT; cdr3_aa: CSAAIRTEAFF; d_call: -; v_call: TRBV20-1; j_call: TRBJ1-1; clone_size: -
cdr3_nt: TGTGCCAGCAGTGAGACAGGGCCCACAGATACGCAGTATTTT; cdr3_aa: CASSETGPTDTQYF; d_call: TRBD1; v_call: TRBV25-1; j_call: TRBJ2-3; clone_size: -
cdr3_nt: TGTGCCATCAGTGATTTCGGACAGGGGGCGGGAGTGGGAAACACCATATATTTT; cdr3_aa: CAISDFGQGAGVGNTIYF; d_call: TRBD1; v_call: TRBV10-3; j_call: TRBJ1-3; clone_size: -
cdr3_nt: TGTGCCAGCAGCACAGGGGGCTCCTATAATTCACCCCTCCACTTT; cdr3_aa: CASSTGGSYNSPLHF; d_call: TRBD1; v_call: TRBV9; j_call: TRBJ1-6; clone_size: -
cdr3_nt: TGTGCCAGCTCACCCCAGGGAGGGGGCAATCAGCCCCAGCATTTT; cdr3_aa: CASSPQGGGNQPQHF; d_call: -; v_call: TRBV18; j_call: TRBJ1-5; clone_size: -
cdr3_nt: TGTGCCACCAGCACGTCGGGATGGGGCGGAGAAAAACTGTTTTTT; cdr3_aa: CATSTSGWGGEKLFF; d_call: -; v_call: TRBV15; j_call: TRBJ1-4; clone_size: -
cdr3_nt: TGTGCCAGCAGTGTATTCACTAGCGGGGGCAATGAGCAGTTCTTC; cdr3_aa: CASSVFTSGGNEQFF; d_call: TRBD2; v_call: TRBV2; j_call: TRBJ2-1; clone_size: -
cdr3_nt: TGTGCCAGCCGAGGGATTTCAGCGAATTCACCCCTCCACTTT; cdr3_aa: CASRGISANSPLHF; d_call: -; v_call: TRBV6-5; j_call: TRBJ1-6; clone_size: once
cdr3_nt: TGTGCCAGCAGGGGGACGGGGGCCTACGAGCAGTACTTC; cdr3_aa: CASRGTGAYEQYF; d_call: -; v_call: TRBV6-5; j_call: TRBJ2-7; clone_size: -
cdr3_nt: TGTGCCAGCAGGAATCGGACAGGGAATAACTATGGCTACACCTTC; cdr3_aa: CASRNRTGNNYGYTF; d_call: TRBD1; v_call: TRBV5-4; j_call: TRBJ1-2; clone_size: once
cdr3_nt: TGTGCCAGCAGTCAGACCTACGAGCAGTACTTC; cdr3_aa: CASSQTYEQYF; d_call: -; v_call: TRBV6-6; j_call: TRBJ2-7; clone_size: -
cdr3_nt: TGTGCCAGCGCCATAACAGGGTCCTTAGATGGCTACACCTTC; cdr3_aa: CASAITGSLDGYTF; d_call: -; v_call: TRBV2; j_call: TRBJ1-2; clone_size: -
cdr3_nt: TGCGCCAGCAGCTTTAGTACGGCCAGCTCCTACGAGCAGTACTTC; cdr3_aa: CASSFSTASSYEQYF; d_call: -; v_call: TRBV5-1; j_call: TRBJ2-7; clone_size: once
cdr3_nt: TGTGCCATAGGACAGGGGGCAACCGGGGAGCTGTTTTTT; cdr3_aa: CAIGQGATGELFF; d_call: TRBD1; v_call: TRBV10-3; j_call: TRBJ2-2; clone_size: -
cdr3_nt: TGTGCCAGTAGCAGGGGGTCGGGGAGCACAGATACGCAGTATTTT; cdr3_aa: CASSRGSGSTDTQYF; d_call: TRBD1; v_call: TRBV19; j_call: TRBJ2-3; clone_size: -